This TCR beta chain was recovered during a study of T-cell memory formation after mild COVID-19. Study results and caveats: Detection of some responders pre-infection suggested pre-existing cross-reactive memory T cells participated. Among clones contracting day 15 to 85, CD4/CD8 was balanced, whereas later expanders leaned CD4+. Shrinking CD4+ clones resided mostly in CM and EM, and CD8+ ones in EMRA.

The CDR3 is 15 residues long. Deletions cut 0 bases from V and 5 bases from J, with 14 bases between. In germline, CDR1 is MGHRA, CDR2 YSYEKL. Only a few counts were recorded for this clonotype. The antigen remains unidentified. 5'RACE, which relied on constant-segment primers, yielded TCR alpha and TCR beta cDNA libraries carrying sample barcodes and UMIs. From the 5' RACE reads, TCRdb called clonotypes with MiXCR, one entry per CDR3 protein. The sample includes around 200,000 distinct CDR3 sequences, 20% to 25% of them seen just once. The genes are TRBV4-1 and TRBJ2-7, with D possibly being TRBD1 (5 bases). The sequenced sample consisted of PBMCs or a T cell subset sorted from them (not recorded which). This TCR was sampled from an adult woman who had mild COVID-19 (a few samples of this study predate the infection). Cell type and time point are not known. CDR3 coding DNA: TGCGCCAGCAGCCAAGATCCGCCCAGGGCCCACGAGCAGTACTTC. Amino acid sequence: CASSQDPPRAHEQYF.